This TCR beta chain comes out of a study of cytomegalovirus exposure and HLA in healthy donors. About the research overall: Genotyping showed around 80% of roughly 400 donors falling in the Caucasian-associated ancestry cluster.

Findings and limits, study-wide: A prior analysis recorded that most TCR beta V segments were productive about 87% or about 30% of the time.

The CDR3 has 17 residues. V lost 1 base to trimming and J lost 7 bases, with 20 bases between them. Germline lookup yields CDR1 LGHNT and CDR2 FRNRAP. Concerning this clone: What it binds is unknown.

PCR used 60 Vbeta primers and 13 Jbeta primers. The repertoire was sequenced with immunoSEQ multiplex PCR; TCRdb's copy has only in-frame clones and lacks some. The repertoire holds 170,000 or so clones, with more than 70% as singletons. Sequences were obtained from PBMCs. This chain uses TRBV12-5 with TRBJ1-3; D gene unclear. This clonotype originated in a boy younger than 10 in good health and CMV-seronegative. This CDR3 is CASGLDNRRVGRNTIYF. CDR3 nucleotides: TGTGCTAGTGGTTTGGACAATAGGAGGGTAGGGCGCAACACCATATATTTT.